What follows describes a single T cell receptor (beta chain). Its antigen is unidentified. Using immunoSEQ multiplex PCR, the repertoire was profiled, and TCRdb retains in-frame clones only, with some absent. Among over 95,000 clones, about four fifths were seen once, and the ten largest hold roughly 1.6%. The data are from a study of OX40 agonist ivuxolimab in advanced cancers. General study findings and limits: Antigens targeted by the expanded peripheral T cells were not determined.

This CDR3 has 16 amino acids. Trimming at V came to 1 base and at J to 0 bases, leaving 5 bases not matched to a gene. Germline CDR1 and CDR2: LNHDA and SQIVND (reference sequence). The chain combines TRBV19 with TRBJ2-5; TRBD2 agrees at 7 bases. This material consisted of CD4+ or CD8+ T cells sorted from blood, taken in a trial of the OX40 agonist ivuxolimab. The clonotype originates from an adult with an advanced solid tumor such as melanoma, head and neck, liver or kidney cancer. CDR3 nucleotides: TGTGCCAGTAGTATAGCGCGAGCGGGGCACCAAGAGACCCAGTACTTC. Translating gives CASSIARAGHQETQYF.